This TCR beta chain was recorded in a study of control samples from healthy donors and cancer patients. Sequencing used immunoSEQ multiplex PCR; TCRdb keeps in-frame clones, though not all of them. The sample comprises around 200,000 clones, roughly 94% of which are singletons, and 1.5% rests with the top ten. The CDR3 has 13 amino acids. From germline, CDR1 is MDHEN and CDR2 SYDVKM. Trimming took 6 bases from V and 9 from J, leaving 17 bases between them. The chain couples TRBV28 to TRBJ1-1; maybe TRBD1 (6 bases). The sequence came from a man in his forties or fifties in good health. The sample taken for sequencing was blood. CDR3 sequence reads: CASRRPGQLKAFF. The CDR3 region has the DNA TGTGCCAGCAGGCGACCCGGACAGTTGAAAGCTTTCTTT.